One sample yielded the 8 T cell receptor beta chains listed below, sequenced in a study of blood T cell repertoires in COVID-19. The assay was immunoSEQ multiplex PCR, and TCRdb's table has in-frame clones only and misses some. In the table there are around 290,000 clones, approximately 90% of which are singletons. What was sequenced was peripheral blood. The receptor set was obtained from a man aged 40-49 years with acute or convalescent COVID-19.

The rearrangement joins TRBV5-1 to TRBJ1-1, with D unresolved. The CDR3 has 16 residues. CDR1 is SGHRS and CDR2 is YFSETQ in the germline V gene. Trimming removed 4 bases from V and 1 base from J, with 17 bases in between. The CDR3 DNA reads as TGCGCCAGCAGCCCCCGGGGTGCAGGACGGAACACTGAAGCTTTCTTT. Its protein is CASSPRGAGRNTEAFF.

The CDR3 nucleotides read TGCACCAGCAGCCAAGACAGGGGGATAAAAAGATGGCCGTACTTC. This translates into CTSSQDRGIKRWPYF. The chain uses TRBV1 and TRBJ2-7; the DNA was not used to check the table's D call, TRBD1. TRBV1 is a pseudogene. The CDR3 runs to 15 residues.

This chain joins TRBV25-1 and TRBJ2-7; the D gene is possibly TRBD2 (6 bases). The germline V gene has CDR1 MGHDK and CDR2 SYGVNS. The ends were cut back, 4 bases at V and 0 bases at J, with 13 bases in the middle. This CDR3 has 15 amino acids. CDR3 DNA sequence: TGTGCCAGCAGTGGACGGGGGTATTCCTCCTACGAGCAGTACTTC. Translating it yields CASSGRGYSSYEQYF.

The rearrangement uses TRBV5-4 and TRBJ2-4; D perhaps matches TRBD2 (5 bases). The CDR3 extends over 15 amino acids. Germline V gene sequence: CDR1 SGHNT, CDR2 YYREEE (reference sequence). V was pared by 5 bases and J by 6 bases, with 18 bases between. CDR3: CASRLDAGGGNIQYF. The DNA of the CDR3 is TGTGCCAGCAGGCTCGACGCAGGAGGTGGAAACATTCAGTACTTC. Variable domain in full (rest from reference TRBV5-4 and TRBJ2-4): ETGVTQSPTHLIKTRGQQVTLRCSSQSGHNTVSWYQQALGQGPQFIFQYYREEENGRGNFPPRFSGLQFPNYSSELNVNALELDDSALYLCASRLDAGGGNIQYFGAGTRLSVL.

This sequence joins TRBV25-1 and TRBJ1-1; TRBD1 might be the D (5 bases). Trimming took off 0 bases at V and 6 bases at J, with 14 bases between the two ends. This CDR3 has 15 amino acids. The V gene's germline CDR1 is MGHDK and CDR2 SYGVNS. The CDR3 loop is CASSEYNDPGAEAFF. The CDR3 DNA is TGTGCCAGCAGTGAATACAACGACCCGGGGGCTGAAGCTTTCTTT.

This clone was counted between two and nine times. The rearrangement uses TRBV10-3 and TRBJ1-1; 7 bases are shared with TRBD1. Germline V gene sequence: CDR1 ENHRY, CDR2 SYGVKD. J lost 3 bases, V lost 6 bases, and 19 bases had no gene match. The CDR3 totals 18 residues. CDR3 DNA sequence: TGTGCCATCAGAACACTAGGTCGAGGGGGCAGGGGGGACACTGAAGCTTTCTTT. Protein: CAIRTLGRGGRGDTEAFF.

This clone was seen only a few times. CDR3 sequence reads: CASSWDRSLYGYTF. The CDR3 nucleotides are TGTGCCAGCAGCTGGGACAGGTCCCTCTATGGCTACACCTTC. J is TRBJ1-2 and V is TRBV5-4, with TRBD1 matching over 8 bases. J was trimmed by 4 bases and V by 3 bases; bases with no gene match: 5. The CDR3 contains 14 residues. Germline-derived CDR1 and CDR2 are SGHNT and YYREEE (reference sequence).

This clone was recorded once. The chain couples TRBV30 to TRBJ1-1; unclear D gene. CDR1 GTSNPN and CDR2 SVGIG come from the germline V gene (reference sequence). The CDR3 runs 14 residues. Deletions cut 1 base from V and 1 base from J, with 10 bases between. The CDR3 DNA follows: TGTGCCTGGAGTGGAGGCAGAAGGAACACTGAAGCTTTCTTT. Protein product: CAWSGGRRNTEAFF.